What follows are 26 T cell receptor beta chains derived from one specimen sequenced in a study of blood T cell repertoires in COVID-19. Repertoires were generated with immunoSEQ multiplex PCR, while TCRdb's copy carries only in-frame clones and drops some. Among around 68,000 clones, around 86% were seen once, and the ten largest hold less than 8%. Sequenced material: peripheral blood. The receptors here all came from a man aged 45-65 years with active COVID-19.

The rearrangement joins TRBV5-1 to TRBJ2-3; D is unclear. In germline, CDR1 is SGHRS, CDR2 YFSETQ. Trimming shortened V by 0 bases and J by 1 base, and 6 bases separated the two germline ends. CDR3 length: 14 residues. The CDR3 protein is CASSLGGRTDTQYF. The CDR3 coding sequence is TGCGCCAGCAGCTTGGGAGGTCGCACAGATACGCAGTATTTT.

The V and J genes are TRBV7-2 and TRBJ2-1; TRBD1 matches 9 bases. This CDR3 is built from 15 residues. Losses at the gene ends were 5 bases for V and 4 bases for J; bases not matched to a gene: 6. Per germline, CDR1 SGHTA and CDR2 FQGNSA. The CDR3: CASSQRQGDYNEQFF. CDR3 coding DNA: TGTGCCAGCAGCCAACGACAGGGGGATTACAATGAGCAGTTCTTC.

The rearrangement links TRBV24-1 to TRBJ1-4; D perhaps matches TRBD1 (6 bases). The V end was cut by 2 bases, the J end by 3 bases, with 18 bases between. Germline-derived CDR1 and CDR2 are KGHDR and SFDVKD. CDR3 length: 18 amino acids. DNA of the CDR3: TGTGCCACCAGTGATTCGAAACAGGGTGCGGGGGCTAATGAAAAACTGTTTTTT. This sequence encodes CATSDSKQGAGANEKLFF.

This chain connects TRBV11-1 to TRBJ1-1, with D possibly being TRBD1 (5 bases). The CDR3 runs to 15 residues. V was cut by 1 base and J by 0 bases, with 9 bases left in between. Germline CDR1 and CDR2: SGHAT and FQDESV (reference sequence). The CDR3 protein is CASSLEGGVNTEAFF. The CDR3 DNA is TGTGCCAGCAGCTTAGAAGGAGGGGTGAACACTGAAGCTTTCTTT. Full variable domain (outside the CDR3, taken from reference TRBV11-1 and TRBJ1-1): EAEVAQSPRYKITEKSQAVAFWCDPISGHATLYWYRQILGQGPELLVQFQDESVVDDSQLPKDRFSAERLKGVDSTLKIQPAELGDSAMYLCASSLEGGVNTEAFFGQGTRLTVV.

The CDR3 DNA is TGTGCCAGCAGCTATCCGGGACAGGTTCTCTATGGCTACACCTTC. Translated: CASSYPGQVLYGYTF. The chain carries TRBV28 and TRBJ1-2; 8 bases match TRBD1. J was trimmed by 4 bases and V by 6 bases; bases with no gene match: 10. The CDR3 spans 15 residues. CDR1 is MDHEN and CDR2 is SYDVKM in the germline V gene.

This chain joins TRBV7-9 and TRBJ2-1; 14 nucleotides line up with TRBD2. This CDR3 contains 16 residues. Unmatched junction bases numbered 11, after V lost 5 bases and J lost 11 bases. Looked up from germline, CDR1 is SEHNR and CDR2 is FQNEAQ (reference sequence). The CDR3 protein is CASSASGGLAGGQQFF. The CDR3 nucleotides read TGTGCCAGCAGCGCCAGTGGAGGACTAGCGGGGGGCCAGCAGTTCTTC.

V and J are TRBV24-1 and TRBJ2-1; D may be TRBD2 (5 bases). This CDR3 is 16 amino acids long. Trimming took 3 bases from V and 2 from J, leaving 13 bases between them. CDR1 KGHDR and CDR2 SFDVKD come from the germline V gene. CDR3: CATSDPGAVAYNEQFF. The CDR3, as DNA: TGTGCCACCAGTGATCCAGGAGCGGTCGCCTACAATGAGCAGTTCTTC.

This chain uses TRBV28 with TRBJ1-2; D unclear. V shed 2 bases and J shed 2 bases, with 6 bases lying between them. This CDR3 is 13 amino acids long. Germline V CDR1 and CDR2: MDHEN, SYDVKM. The CDR3 loop reads CASSLGLNYGYTF. The CDR3 region has the DNA TGTGCCAGCAGTTTAGGCCTGAACTATGGCTACACCTTC.

V usage is TRBV9 and J usage is TRBJ1-2; no firm D call. The CDR3 has 14 residues. Germline assignment: CDR1 SGDLS and CDR2 YYNGEE. The germline V and J ends were trimmed by 4 bases and 7 bases, with 17 bases remaining between them. The CDR3 sequence: CASSPREALGGYTF. CDR3 DNA sequence: TGTGCCAGCAGCCCCCGCGAGGCCCTGGGTGGCTACACCTTC.

Here the CDR3 reads CASSATSGGGETQYF. The CDR3 region has the DNA TGTGCCAGCAGCGCGACTAGCGGAGGGGGAGAGACCCAGTACTTC. The rearrangement uses TRBV9 and TRBJ2-5; TRBD2 matches at 9 bases. Germline trimming cut 3 bases from V and 4 bases from J; bases unmatched to any gene: 7. This CDR3 is built from 15 residues. The germline CDR1 and CDR2 sequences are SGDLS and YYNGEE.

The rearrangement links TRBV14 to TRBJ2-1, with D tentatively TRBD1 (5 bases). This CDR3 has 15 residues. Trimming cost V 5 bases and J 0 bases, with 11 bases left between them. Germline V gives CDR1 SGHDN, CDR2 FVKESK. In DNA form, the CDR3 reads TGTGCCAGCAGCTTTAGGCAGGGCTCCTACAATGAGCAGTTCTTC. Protein: CASSFRQGSYNEQFF.

The genes are TRBV19 and TRBJ2-2; tentative D call: TRBD1 (7 bases). V lost 6 bases to trimming and J lost 5 bases, with 10 bases between them. CDR1 and CDR2 (germline): LNHDA, SQIVND (reference sequence). The CDR3 sequence is 13 residues long. CDR3 sequence reads: CASRSGGTGELFF. The CDR3 bases are TGTGCCAGTAGATCAGGGGGGACCGGGGAGCTGTTTTTT.

This clone has a handful of counts. The V call is TRBV14, the J call TRBJ1-2, with D unclear. The CDR3 is 15 residues long. CDR1 SGHDN and CDR2 FVKESK come from the germline V gene. Trimming cost V 4 bases and J 8 bases, with 20 bases left between them. The CDR3 is CASSRSNEGVGGYTF. The CDR3 DNA is TGTGCCAGCAGCCGCTCGAACGAGGGAGTTGGGGGCTACACCTTC.

This chain links TRBV27 with TRBJ2-1; 11 nucleotides align to TRBD2. The V gene's germline CDR1 is MNHEY and CDR2 SMNVEV (reference sequence). V trimming: 8 bases; J trimming: 3 bases; junction bases outside the gene matches: 0. This CDR3 spans 13 amino acids. DNA of the CDR3: TGTGCCAGCGGACTAGCGGGCTACAATGAGCAGTTCTTC. This codes for CASGLAGYNEQFF.

This chain connects TRBV30 to TRBJ1-6, with no clear D. This CDR3 is 13 amino acids long. Trimming pared 2 bases from V and 8 bases from J, leaving 10 bases between. Looked up from germline, CDR1 is GTSNPN and CDR2 is SVGIG (reference sequence). The CDR3 spells CAWSTNTDSPLHF. CDR3 DNA sequence: TGTGCCTGGAGTACGAACACAGATTCACCCCTCCACTTT. The whole variable domain, filled in from reference TRBV30 and TRBJ1-6, reads SQTIHQWPATLVQPVGSPLSLECTVEGTSNPNLYWYRQAAGRGLQLLFYSVGIGQISSEVPQNLSASRPQDRQFILSSKKLLLSDSGFYLCAWSTNTDSPLHFGNGTRLTVT.

The rearrangement joins TRBV29-1 to TRBJ1-6; TRBD1 matches 9 bases. The V and J ends lost 4 bases and 7 bases, in that order; junction bases with no gene match: 5. The germline V gene has CDR1 SQVTM and CDR2 ANQGSEA. This CDR3 contains 14 residues. CDR3 DNA sequence: TGCAGCGTTGCCCCGGACAGGGGAAATTCACCCCTCCACTTT. Translating it yields CSVAPDRGNSPLHF.

CDR3 region: CASSLGTGGETQYF. In DNA, the CDR3 is TGTGCCAGCAGCTTAGGGACAGGAGGGGAGACCCAGTACTTC. V is TRBV7-9 and J is TRBJ2-5; TRBD1 is a possible D gene (7 bases). With 1 base removed from V and 5 bases from J, the gap between germline ends came to 11 bases. In germline, CDR1 is SEHNR, CDR2 FQNEAQ (reference sequence). This CDR3 spans 14 amino acids.

The CDR3 DNA sequence: TGTGCCAGCAGGATTCAGGGGGCAAGTCAGCCCCAGCATTTT. Amino acid sequence: CASRIQGASQPQHF. This chain links TRBV5-6 with TRBJ1-5; 8 positions agree with TRBD1. The CDR3 length is 14 residues. CDR1 is SGHDT and CDR2 is YYEEEE in the germline V gene. Unmatched junction bases numbered 7, after V lost 5 bases and J lost 6 bases.

Here the CDR3 reads CASTSGTGSNSPLHF. CDR3 DNA sequence: TGTGCCAGCACCTCCGGGACAGGGAGTAATTCACCCCTCCACTTT. The rearrangement uses TRBV5-6 and TRBJ1-6; 9 nucleotides align to TRBD1. V lost 6 bases, J lost 6 bases, and 7 bases stayed unmatched. Germline lookup yields CDR1 SGHDT and CDR2 YYEEEE. The CDR3 is 15 amino acids.

V and J are TRBV3-1 (or the pseudogene TRBV3-2) and TRBJ2-7; TRBD1 might be the D (6 bases). Germline lookup yields CDR1 LGHDT and CDR2 YNNKEL (reference sequence). V was clipped by 4 bases and J by 3 bases, with 16 bases between them. There are 15 residues in the CDR3. CDR3 loop: CASSLPRAGVYEQYF. The CDR3, as DNA: TGTGCCAGCAGCCTCCCGAGAGCAGGGGTCTACGAGCAGTACTTC.

The V call is TRBV19, the J call TRBJ1-2; 9 bases are shared with TRBD1. This CDR3 is built from 14 residues. The germline V gene has CDR1 LNHDA and CDR2 SQIVND (reference sequence). Trimming cost V 3 bases and J 6 bases; bases outside gene matches: 5. CDR3 in DNA: TGTGCCAGTAGTATCGGGACAGGGAAAAATGGCTACACCTTC. This codes for CASSIGTGKNGYTF.

This clone has just one count. The chain combines TRBV7-6 with TRBJ1-2; 9 bases are shared with TRBD1. This CDR3 contains 16 residues. V dropped 4 bases and J dropped 7; count of bases not matched to a gene: 13. Germline CDR1 and CDR2: SGHVS and FNYEAQ. CDR3 in amino acids: CASSSPGQGESAGYTF. The CDR3 DNA sequence: TGTGCCAGCAGCTCGCCGGGACAGGGTGAATCCGCTGGCTACACCTTC.

The chain has TRBV4-3 and TRBJ1-4, with D perhaps TRBD1 (6 bases). The V end lost 3 bases, the J end lost 8 bases, and 13 bases lay between the germline ends. The CDR3 extends over 14 amino acids. Germline V lookup: CDR1 LGHNA, CDR2 YSLEER. CDR3 region: CASSQNRVGEKLFF. DNA for the CDR3: TGCGCCAGCAGCCAGAACAGGGTTGGGGAAAAACTGTTTTTT.

This chain uses TRBV7-9 with TRBJ1-5; 9 bases align to TRBD1. This CDR3 region has 14 residues. J gave up 6 bases and V 4 bases, and 4 bases lay outside the gene matches. The germline V gene has CDR1 SEHNR and CDR2 FQNEAQ (reference sequence). The chain's CDR3 is CASSWTGEVQPQHF. CDR3 DNA: TGTGCCAGCAGCTGGACAGGGGAGGTTCAGCCCCAGCATTTT.

This clone was found once. The chain has TRBV4-1 and TRBJ2-6, with TRBD1 as a possible D gene (6 bases). The CDR3 sequence is 17 residues long. Germline V lookup: CDR1 MGHRA, CDR2 YSYEKL. V lost 3 bases, J lost 4 bases, and 16 bases lay in between. CDR3 bases: TGCGCCAGCAGCCAGCAACCTCAGGGGACAGGGGCCAACGTCCTGACTTTC. Translation gives CASSQQPQGTGANVLTF.

The V and J genes are TRBV6-5 and TRBJ1-4, with TRBD1 as a possible D gene (6 bases). The CDR3 is 14 residues long. CDR1 and CDR2 (germline): MNHEY, SVGAGI. Between the trimmed V and J ends, which lost 10 bases and 8 bases, there was a span of 20 bases. The CDR3 spells CATALKQGVEKLFF. The CDR3 DNA is TGTGCCACTGCGTTAAAACAGGGCGTGGAAAAACTGTTTTTT.